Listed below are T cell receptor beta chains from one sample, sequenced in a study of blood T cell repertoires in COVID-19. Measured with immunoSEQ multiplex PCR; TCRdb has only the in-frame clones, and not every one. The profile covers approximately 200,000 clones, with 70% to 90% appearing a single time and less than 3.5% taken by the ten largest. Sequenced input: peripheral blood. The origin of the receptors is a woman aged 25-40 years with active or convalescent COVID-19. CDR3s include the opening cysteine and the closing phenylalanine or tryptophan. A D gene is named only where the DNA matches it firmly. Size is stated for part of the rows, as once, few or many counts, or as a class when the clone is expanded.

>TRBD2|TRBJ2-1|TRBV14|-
CASSQEGLAGAPFNEQFF
TGTGCCAGCAGCCAAGAAGGGCTAGCGGGAGCGCCCTTCAATGAGCAGTTCTTC
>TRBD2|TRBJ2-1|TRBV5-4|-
CASSFAAGVSYNEQFF
TGTGCCAGCAGCTTTGCAGCGGGAGTGTCCTACAATGAGCAGTTCTTC
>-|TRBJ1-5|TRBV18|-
CASSPTPGRNQPQHF
TGTGCCAGCTCACCTACGCCGGGTCGCAATCAGCCCCAGCATTTT
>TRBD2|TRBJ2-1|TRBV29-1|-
CSAGPRWTSGRHPYNEQFF
TGCAGCGCCGGCCCAAGATGGACTAGCGGGAGGCACCCTTACAATGAGCAGTTCTTC
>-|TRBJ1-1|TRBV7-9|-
CVGAKEHTEAFF
TGTGTTGGGGCCAAGGAGCACACTGAAGCTTTCTTT
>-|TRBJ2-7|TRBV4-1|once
CASSQDGSGLYYEQYF
TGCGCCAGCAGCCAAGATGGTAGCGGACTGTATTACGAGCAGTACTTC
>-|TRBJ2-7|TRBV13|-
CASSTQRGGSYEQYF
TGTGCCAGCAGCACACAGAGGGGGGGGTCCTACGAGCAGTACTTC
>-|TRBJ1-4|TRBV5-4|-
CASSLTGPNEKLFF
TGTGCCAGCAGCTTGACAGGGCCTAATGAAAAACTGTTTTTT
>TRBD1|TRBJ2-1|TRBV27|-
CASRVRQGYNEQFF
TGTGCCAGCAGAGTTAGACAGGGCTACAATGAGCAGTTCTTC
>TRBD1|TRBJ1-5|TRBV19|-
CASSPRDRGNQPQHF
TGTGCCAGTAGTCCGCGGGACAGGGGTAATCAGCCCCAGCATTTT
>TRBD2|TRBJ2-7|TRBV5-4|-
CASSRLAGGYEQYF
TGTGCCAGCAGCCGACTAGCGGGGGGCTACGAGCAGTACTTC
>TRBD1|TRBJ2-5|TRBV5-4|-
CASSLQGARFWAQYF
TGTGCCAGCAGCTTACAGGGGGCGCGTTTTTGGGCCCAGTACTTC
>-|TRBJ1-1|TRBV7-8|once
CASTPGGFNTEAFF
TGTGCCAGCACCCCCGGGGGTTTCAACACTGAAGCTTTCTTT
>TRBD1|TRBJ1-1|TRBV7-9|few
CASSPWSGTGPTEAFF
TGTGCCAGCAGCCCCTGGTCTGGGACAGGGCCTACTGAAGCTTTCTTT
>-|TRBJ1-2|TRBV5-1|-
CASSFGGNYGYTF
TGCGCCAGCAGCTTCGGGGGGAACTATGGCTACACCTTC
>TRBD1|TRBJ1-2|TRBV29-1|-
CSVEDLQGAANGYTF
TGCAGCGTTGAAGATTTACAGGGGGCGGCGAATGGCTACACCTTC
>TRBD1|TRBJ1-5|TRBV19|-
CASSRQGAWASNQPQHF
TGTGCCAGTAGTAGACAGGGGGCCTGGGCTAGCAATCAGCCCCAGCATTTT
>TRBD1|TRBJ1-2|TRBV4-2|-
CASSQLITGAVGYGYTF
TGTGCCAGCAGCCAACTCATTACAGGGGCCGTGGGCTATGGCTACACCTTC
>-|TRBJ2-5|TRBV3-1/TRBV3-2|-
CASSQNTGTFLEETQYF
TGTGCCAGCAGCCAAAATACCGGGACTTTTTTGGAAGAGACCCAGTACTTC
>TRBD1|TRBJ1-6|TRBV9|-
CASSANPGTGYSPLHF
TGTGCCAGCAGCGCGAATCCCGGGACAGGGTACTCACCCCTCCACTTT